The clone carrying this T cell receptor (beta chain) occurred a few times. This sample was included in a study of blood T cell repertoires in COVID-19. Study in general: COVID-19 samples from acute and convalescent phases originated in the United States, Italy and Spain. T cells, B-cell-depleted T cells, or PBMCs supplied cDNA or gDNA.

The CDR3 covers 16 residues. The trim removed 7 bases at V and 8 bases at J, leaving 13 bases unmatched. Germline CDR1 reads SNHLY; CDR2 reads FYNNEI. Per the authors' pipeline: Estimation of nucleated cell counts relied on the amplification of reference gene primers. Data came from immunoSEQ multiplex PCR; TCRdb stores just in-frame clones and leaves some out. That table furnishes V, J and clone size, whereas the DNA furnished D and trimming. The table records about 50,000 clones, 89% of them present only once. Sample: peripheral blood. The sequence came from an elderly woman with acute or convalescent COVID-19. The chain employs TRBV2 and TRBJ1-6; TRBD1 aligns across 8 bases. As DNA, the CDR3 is TGTGCCAGCAAGTCTGTCACAGGGGGTCTTGATTCACCCCTCCACTTT. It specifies CASKSVTGGLDSPLHF.